This TCR beta chain was captured in a study of T cells in Graves' hyperthyroidism and ophthalmopathy. Study-level points and caveats: Blood also contained most expanded thyroid clonotypes above 0.001.

Disease duration under 2 months; hyperthyroidism patients were aged 18 to 65. Diagnostic decisions used clinical symptoms, serum thyroxine and TRAb, thyroid ultrasound and orbital computed tomography. This clonotype was counted a few times. Its target is not known. From germline, CDR1 is DFQATT and CDR2 SNEGSKA (reference sequence). Trimming cost V 3 bases and J 6 bases, with 16 bases left between them. The CDR3 runs to 14 residues. RNA transcripts provided the source from which TCR beta CDR3 regions were amplified. The HTBI set primed first-round TCR CDR3 RT-PCR. In TCRdb, the multiplex PCR reads were re-called with MiXCR into one record per CDR3 protein. Among roughly 700,000 distinct CDR3 sequences, approximately 15% were seen once, and the ten largest hold 15% to 17%.

The genes are TRBV20-1 and TRBJ2-3, with D tentatively TRBD1 or TRBD2 (5 bases each). Source material: blood. This clonotype originated in a man over 45 with Graves' hyperthyroidism. In DNA form, the CDR3 reads TGCAGTGCTAGCCCCCGGGGCTCTCGGGATACGCAGTATTTT. Translating gives CSASPRGSRDTQYF.